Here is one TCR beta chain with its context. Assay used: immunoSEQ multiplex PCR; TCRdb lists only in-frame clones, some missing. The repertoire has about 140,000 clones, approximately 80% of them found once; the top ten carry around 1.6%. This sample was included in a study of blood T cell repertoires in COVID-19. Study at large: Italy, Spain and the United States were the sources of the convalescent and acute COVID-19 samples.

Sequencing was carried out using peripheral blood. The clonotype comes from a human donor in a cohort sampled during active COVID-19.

CDR3 sequence: CASSRDNQETQYF. The DNA for the CDR3 is TGTGCCAGCAGTCGGGACAACCAAGAGACCCAGTACTTC. J is TRBJ2-5 and V is TRBV12-3 or TRBV12-4; possible D gene TRBD1, 6 bases. This CDR3 spans 13 amino acids. V was cut by 5 bases and J by 0 bases, with 7 bases left in between.